This T cell receptor (beta chain) was captured in a study of identical twins. TCRdb analysed the 5' RACE reads with MiXCR anew, one entry per CDR3 protein. The repertoire holds around 250,000 distinct CDR3 sequences, 10% to 15% seen once, with approximately 4% in the top ten. V lost 3 bases to trimming and J lost 4 bases, with 18 bases between them. The CDR3 loop spans 16 amino acids. Germline V gene sequence: CDR1 SGHNT, CDR2 YYREEE (reference sequence). This same sample was also part of a study on yellow fever vaccine responses in identical twins.

This rearrangement joins TRBV5-4 to TRBJ2-3; TRBD2 might be the D (6 bases). The sequenced sample consisted of memory (CD45RO+) T cells sorted from blood. The sequence was collected from a woman between 18 and 29 years old in good health. In DNA form, the CDR3 reads TGTGCCAGCAGCTCCCGGGACCGCGGAGGGGCAGATACGCAGTATTTT. It is translated as CASSSRDRGGADTQYF.